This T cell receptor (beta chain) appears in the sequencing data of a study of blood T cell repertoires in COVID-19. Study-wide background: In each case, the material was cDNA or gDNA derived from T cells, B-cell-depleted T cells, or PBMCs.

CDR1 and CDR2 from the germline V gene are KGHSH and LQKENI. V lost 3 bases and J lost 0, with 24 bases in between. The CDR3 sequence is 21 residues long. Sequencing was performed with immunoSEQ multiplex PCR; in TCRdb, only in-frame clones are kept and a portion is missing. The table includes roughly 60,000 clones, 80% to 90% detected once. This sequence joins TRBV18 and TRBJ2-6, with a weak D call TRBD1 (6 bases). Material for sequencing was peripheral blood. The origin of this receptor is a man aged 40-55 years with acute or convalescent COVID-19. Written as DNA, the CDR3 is TGTGCCAGCTCACCGTTCGAGCAGCGACGGGACACTAGCTCTGGGGCCAACGTCCTGACTTTC. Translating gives CASSPFEQRRDTSSGANVLTF.